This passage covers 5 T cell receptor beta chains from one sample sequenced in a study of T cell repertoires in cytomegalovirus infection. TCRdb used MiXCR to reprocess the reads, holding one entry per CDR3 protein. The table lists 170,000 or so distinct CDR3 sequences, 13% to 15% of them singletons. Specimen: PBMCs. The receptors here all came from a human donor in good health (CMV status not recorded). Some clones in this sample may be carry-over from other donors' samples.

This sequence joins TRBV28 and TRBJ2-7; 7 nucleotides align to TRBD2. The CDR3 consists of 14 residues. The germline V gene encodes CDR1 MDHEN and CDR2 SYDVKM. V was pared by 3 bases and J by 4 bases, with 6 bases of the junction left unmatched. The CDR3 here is CASSFSTAGYEQYF. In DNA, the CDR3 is TGTGCCAGCAGTTTCTCAACAGCGGGGTACGAGCAGTACTTC.

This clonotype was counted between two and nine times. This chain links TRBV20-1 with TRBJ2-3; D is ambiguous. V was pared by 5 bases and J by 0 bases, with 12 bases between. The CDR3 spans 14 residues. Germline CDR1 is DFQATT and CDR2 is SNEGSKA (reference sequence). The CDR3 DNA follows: TGCAGTGCTGGGCGGTCTACTAGCACAGATACGCAGTATTTT. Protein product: CSAGRSTSTDTQYF.

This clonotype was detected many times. This CDR3 reads CASSYVGQGVQPQHF. The CDR3 DNA reads TGTGCCAGCAGTTACGTGGGACAGGGTGTTCAGCCCCAGCATTTT. This rearrangement joins TRBV6-2 or TRBV6-3 to TRBJ1-5, with 9 bases that match TRBD1. The J segment lost 6 bases and the V segment lost 2 bases, leaving 5 bases of the junction unmatched. The germline V gene encodes CDR1 MNHEY and CDR2 SVGEGT. The CDR3 runs to 15 residues.

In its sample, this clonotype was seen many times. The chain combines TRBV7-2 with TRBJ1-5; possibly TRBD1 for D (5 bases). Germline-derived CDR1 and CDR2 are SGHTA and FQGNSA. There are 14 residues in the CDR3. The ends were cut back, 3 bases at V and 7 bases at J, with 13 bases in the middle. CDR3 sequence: CASSFQGGGQPQHF. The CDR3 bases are TGTGCCAGCAGCTTCCAGGGTGGAGGACAGCCCCAGCATTTT.

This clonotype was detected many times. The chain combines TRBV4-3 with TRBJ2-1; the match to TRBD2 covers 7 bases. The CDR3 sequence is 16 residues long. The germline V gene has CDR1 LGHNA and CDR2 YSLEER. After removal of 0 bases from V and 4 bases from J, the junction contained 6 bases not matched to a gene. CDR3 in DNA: TGCGCCAGCAGCCAAGACTGGGGGGGTTCGTACAATGAGCAGTTCTTC. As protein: CASSQDWGGSYNEQFF.